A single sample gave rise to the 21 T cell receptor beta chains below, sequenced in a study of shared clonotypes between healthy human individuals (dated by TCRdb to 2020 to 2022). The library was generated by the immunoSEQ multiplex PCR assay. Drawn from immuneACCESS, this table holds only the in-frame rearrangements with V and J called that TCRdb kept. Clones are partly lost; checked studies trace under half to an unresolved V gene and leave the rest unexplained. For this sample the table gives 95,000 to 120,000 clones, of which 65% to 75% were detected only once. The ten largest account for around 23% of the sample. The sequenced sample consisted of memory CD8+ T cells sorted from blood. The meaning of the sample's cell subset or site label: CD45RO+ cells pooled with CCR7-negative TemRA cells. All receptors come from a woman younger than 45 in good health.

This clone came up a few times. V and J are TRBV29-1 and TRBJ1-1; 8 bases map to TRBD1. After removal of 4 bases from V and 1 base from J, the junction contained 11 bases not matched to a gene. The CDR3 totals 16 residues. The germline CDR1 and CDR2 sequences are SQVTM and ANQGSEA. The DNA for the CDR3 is TGCAGCGTTGGTGGACAGGGAGACTACGGGAACACTGAAGCTTTCTTT. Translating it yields CSVGGQGDYGNTEAFF.

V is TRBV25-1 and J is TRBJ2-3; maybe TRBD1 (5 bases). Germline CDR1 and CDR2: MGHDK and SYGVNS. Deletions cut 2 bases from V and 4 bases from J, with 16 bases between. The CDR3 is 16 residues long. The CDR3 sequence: CASSERAGHPADTQYF. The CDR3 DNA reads TGTGCCAGCAGTGAACGCGCTGGACACCCCGCAGATACGCAGTATTTT.

CDR3 in amino acids: CASSQGGAYNQPQHF. The CDR3 coding sequence is TGTGCCAGCAGCCAGGGGGGCGCCTACAATCAGCCCCAGCATTTT. The chain couples TRBV7-3 to TRBJ1-5, with TRBD1 matching over 7 bases. The CDR3 consists of 15 residues. The V and J ends lost 5 bases and 3 bases, in that order; junction bases with no gene match: 7. CDR1 is SGHTA and CDR2 is FQGTGA in the germline V gene.

CDR3 protein: CASSLQSGAFEAFF. CDR3 coding DNA: TGTGCCAGCAGCCTCCAATCAGGGGCGTTTGAAGCTTTCTTT. V usage is TRBV14 and J usage is TRBJ1-1; D might be TRBD1 (6 bases). Deletions cut 4 bases from V and 7 bases from J, with 16 bases between. Germline V CDR1 and CDR2: SGHDN, FVKESK. The CDR3 length is 14 residues.

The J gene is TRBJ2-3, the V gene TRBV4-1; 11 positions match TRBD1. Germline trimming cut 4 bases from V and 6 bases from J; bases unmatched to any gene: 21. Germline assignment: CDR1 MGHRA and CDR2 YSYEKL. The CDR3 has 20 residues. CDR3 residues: CASSRLPGTGGKALRDTQYF. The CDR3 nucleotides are TGCGCCAGCAGCCGACTACCCGGGACAGGGGGTAAGGCCCTTAGGGATACGCAGTATTTT.

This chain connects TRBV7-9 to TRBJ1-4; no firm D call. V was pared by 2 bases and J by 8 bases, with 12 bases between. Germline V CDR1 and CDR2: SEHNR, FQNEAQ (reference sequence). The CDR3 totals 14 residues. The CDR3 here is CASSLSLYGEKLFF. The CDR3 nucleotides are TGTGCCAGCAGCTTAAGTTTGTACGGGGAAAAACTGTTTTTT.

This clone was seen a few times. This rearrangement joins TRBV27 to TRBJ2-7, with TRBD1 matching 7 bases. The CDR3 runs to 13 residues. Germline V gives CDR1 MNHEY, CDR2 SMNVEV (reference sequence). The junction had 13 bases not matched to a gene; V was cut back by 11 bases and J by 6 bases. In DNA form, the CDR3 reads TGTGCCTCACAGGGGTTTTTGGGGGCCGAGCAGTACTTC. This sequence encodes CASQGFLGAEQYF.

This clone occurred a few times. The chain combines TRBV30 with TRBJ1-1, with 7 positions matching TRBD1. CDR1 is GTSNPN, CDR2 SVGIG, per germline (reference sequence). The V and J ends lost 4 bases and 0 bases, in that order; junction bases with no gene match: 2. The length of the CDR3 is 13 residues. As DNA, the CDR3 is TGTGCCTGGACGGGGACAGTGAACACTGAAGCTTTCTTT. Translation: CAWTGTVNTEAFF.

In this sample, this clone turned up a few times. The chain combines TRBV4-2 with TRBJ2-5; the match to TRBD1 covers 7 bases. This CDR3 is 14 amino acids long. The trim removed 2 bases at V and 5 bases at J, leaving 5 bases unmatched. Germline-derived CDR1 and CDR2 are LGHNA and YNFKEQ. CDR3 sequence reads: CASSQNRGDETQYF. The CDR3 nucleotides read TGTGCCAGCAGCCAAAACAGGGGTGACGAGACCCAGTACTTC.

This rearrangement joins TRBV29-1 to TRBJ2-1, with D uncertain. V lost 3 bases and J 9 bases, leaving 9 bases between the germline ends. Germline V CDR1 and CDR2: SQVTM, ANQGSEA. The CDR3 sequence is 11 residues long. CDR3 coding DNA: TGCAGCGTTGAGGTATTCTCTGAGCAGTTCTTC. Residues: CSVEVFSEQFF.

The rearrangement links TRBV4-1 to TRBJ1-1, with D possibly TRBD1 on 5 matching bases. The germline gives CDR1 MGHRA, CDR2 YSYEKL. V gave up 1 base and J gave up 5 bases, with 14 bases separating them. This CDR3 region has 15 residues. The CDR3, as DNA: TGCGCCAGCAGCCAAGTTCCTGGGGGGAGGACTGAAGCTTTCTTT. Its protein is CASSQVPGGRTEAFF.

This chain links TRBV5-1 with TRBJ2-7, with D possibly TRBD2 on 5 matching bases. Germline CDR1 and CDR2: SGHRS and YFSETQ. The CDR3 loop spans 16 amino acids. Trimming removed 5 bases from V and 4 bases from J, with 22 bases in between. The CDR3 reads CASRRTLDARGYEQYF. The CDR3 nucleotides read TGCGCCAGCAGACGAACCCTGGACGCCCGAGGGTACGAGCAGTACTTC.

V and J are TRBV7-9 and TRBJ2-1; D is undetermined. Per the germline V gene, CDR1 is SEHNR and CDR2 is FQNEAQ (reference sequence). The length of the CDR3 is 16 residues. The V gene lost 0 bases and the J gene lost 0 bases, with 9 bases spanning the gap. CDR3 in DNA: TGTGCCAGCAGCTTAGCTCGCTTTCCCTCCTACAATGAGCAGTTCTTC. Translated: CASSLARFPSYNEQFF.

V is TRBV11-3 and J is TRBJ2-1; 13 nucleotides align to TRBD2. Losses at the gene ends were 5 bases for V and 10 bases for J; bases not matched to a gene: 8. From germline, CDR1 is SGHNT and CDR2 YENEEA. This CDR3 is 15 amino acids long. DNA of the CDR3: TGTGCCAGCAGCCCAGGGACTAGCGGGACTAAGGAGCAGTTCTTC. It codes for CASSPGTSGTKEQFF.

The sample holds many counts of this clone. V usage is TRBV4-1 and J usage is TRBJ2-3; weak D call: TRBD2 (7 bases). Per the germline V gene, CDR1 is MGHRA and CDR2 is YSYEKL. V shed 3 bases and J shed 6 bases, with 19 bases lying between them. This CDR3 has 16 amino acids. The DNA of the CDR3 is TGCGCCAGCAGCCACCCTTTCGGGAGGCAGGGGGATACGCAGTATTTT. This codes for CASSHPFGRQGDTQYF.

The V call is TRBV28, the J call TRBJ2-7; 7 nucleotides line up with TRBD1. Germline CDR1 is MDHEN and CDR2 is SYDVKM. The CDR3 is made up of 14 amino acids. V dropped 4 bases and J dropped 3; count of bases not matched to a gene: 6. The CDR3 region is CASSSPGQHYEQYF. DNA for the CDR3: TGTGCCAGCAGTTCTCCGGGACAGCACTACGAGCAGTACTTC.

In DNA, the CDR3 is TGTGCCAGCAGTGACATCGGAAACTACAATGAGCAGTTCTTC. It encodes CASSDIGNYNEQFF. This chain links TRBV6-4 with TRBJ2-1; D gene ambiguous. Germline assignment: CDR1 MRHNA and CDR2 SNTAGT. The V gene lost 2 bases and the J gene lost 3 bases, with 8 bases spanning the gap. This CDR3 contains 14 residues.

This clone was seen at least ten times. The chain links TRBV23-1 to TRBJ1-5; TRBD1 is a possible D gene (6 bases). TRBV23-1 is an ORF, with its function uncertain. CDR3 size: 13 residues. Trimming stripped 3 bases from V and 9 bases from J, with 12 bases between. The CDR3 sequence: CASSHPGALPQHF. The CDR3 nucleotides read TGCGCCAGCAGTCACCCAGGGGCTTTGCCCCAGCATTTT.

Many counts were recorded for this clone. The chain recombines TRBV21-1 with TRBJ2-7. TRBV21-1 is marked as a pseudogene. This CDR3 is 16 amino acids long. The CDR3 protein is CASSKLNRMSTYEQYF. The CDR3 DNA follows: TGTGCCAGCAGCAAACTTAACCGGATGAGCACCTACGAGCAGTACTTC.

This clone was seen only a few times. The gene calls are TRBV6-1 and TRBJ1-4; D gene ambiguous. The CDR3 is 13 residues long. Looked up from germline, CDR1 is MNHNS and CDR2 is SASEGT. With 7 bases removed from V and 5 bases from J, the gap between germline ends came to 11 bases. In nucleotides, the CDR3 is TGTGCCAGCACTAGGGAGGCCAATGAAAAACTGTTTTTT. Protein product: CASTREANEKLFF.

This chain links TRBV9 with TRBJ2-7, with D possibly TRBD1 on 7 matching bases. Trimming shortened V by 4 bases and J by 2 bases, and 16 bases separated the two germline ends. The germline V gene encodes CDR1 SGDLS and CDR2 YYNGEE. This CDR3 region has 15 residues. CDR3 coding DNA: TGTGCCAGCAGCCCAGTGCGGGACAGCCCCTACGAGCAGTACTTC. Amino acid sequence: CASSPVRDSPYEQYF.